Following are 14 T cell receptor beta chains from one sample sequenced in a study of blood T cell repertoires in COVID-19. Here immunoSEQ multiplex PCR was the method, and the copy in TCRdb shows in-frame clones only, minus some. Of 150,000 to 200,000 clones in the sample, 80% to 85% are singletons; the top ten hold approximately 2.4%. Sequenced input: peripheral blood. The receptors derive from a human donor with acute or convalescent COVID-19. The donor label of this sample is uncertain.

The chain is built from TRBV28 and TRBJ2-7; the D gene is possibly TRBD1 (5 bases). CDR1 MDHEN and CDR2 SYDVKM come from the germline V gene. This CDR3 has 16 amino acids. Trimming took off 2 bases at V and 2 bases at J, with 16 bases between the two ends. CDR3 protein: CASSLRPGLGTYEQYF. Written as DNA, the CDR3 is TGTGCCAGCAGTTTACGTCCAGGGCTGGGCACCTACGAGCAGTACTTC.

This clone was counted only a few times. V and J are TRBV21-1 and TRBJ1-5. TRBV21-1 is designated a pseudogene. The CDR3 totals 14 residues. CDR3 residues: CARIRRRLNQPQHF. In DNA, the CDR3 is TGTGCCAGAATACGACGGAGACTGAATCAGCCCCAGCATTTT.

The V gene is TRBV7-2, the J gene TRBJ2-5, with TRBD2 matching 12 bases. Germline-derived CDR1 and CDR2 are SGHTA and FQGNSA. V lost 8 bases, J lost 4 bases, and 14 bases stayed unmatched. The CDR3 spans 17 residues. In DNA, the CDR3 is TGTGCCAGCTCCCTGGGGCTAGCGGGGGGGGTTAGAGAGACCCAGTACTTC. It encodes CASSLGLAGGVRETQYF.

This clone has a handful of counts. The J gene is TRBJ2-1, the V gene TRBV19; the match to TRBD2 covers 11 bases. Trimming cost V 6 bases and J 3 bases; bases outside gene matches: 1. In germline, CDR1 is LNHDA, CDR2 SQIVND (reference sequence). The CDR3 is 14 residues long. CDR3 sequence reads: CASRGTSGYNEQFF. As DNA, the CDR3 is TGTGCCAGTAGGGGGACTAGCGGCTACAATGAGCAGTTCTTC.

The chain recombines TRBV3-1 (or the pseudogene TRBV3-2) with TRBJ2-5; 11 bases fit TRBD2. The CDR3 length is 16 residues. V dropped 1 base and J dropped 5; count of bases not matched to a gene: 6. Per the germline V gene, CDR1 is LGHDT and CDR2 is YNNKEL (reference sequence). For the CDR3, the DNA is TGTGCCAGCAGCCAAGTTCTAGCGGGGGGTGGTGAGACCCAGTACTTC. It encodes CASSQVLAGGGETQYF.

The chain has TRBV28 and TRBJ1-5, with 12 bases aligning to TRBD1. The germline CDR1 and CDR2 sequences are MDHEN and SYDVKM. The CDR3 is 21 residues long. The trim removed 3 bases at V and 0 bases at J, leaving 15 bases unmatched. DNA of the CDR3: TGTGCCAGCAGTTTCCCACCTTGGGACAGGGGGCTCTCAAATAGCAATCAGCCCCAGCATTTT. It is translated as CASSFPPWDRGLSNSNQPQHF. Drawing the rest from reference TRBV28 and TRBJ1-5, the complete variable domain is DVKVTQSSRYLVKRTGEKVFLECVQDMDHENMFWYRQDPGLGLRLIYFSYDVKMKEKGDIPEGYSVSREKKERFSLILESASTNQTSMYLCASSFPPWDRGLSNSNQPQHFGDGTRLSIL.

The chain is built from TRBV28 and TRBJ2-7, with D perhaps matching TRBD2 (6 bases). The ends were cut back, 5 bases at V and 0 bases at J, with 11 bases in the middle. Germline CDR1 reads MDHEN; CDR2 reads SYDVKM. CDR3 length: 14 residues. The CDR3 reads CASSGGDGSYEQYF. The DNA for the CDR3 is TGTGCCAGCAGTGGCGGGGACGGCTCCTACGAGCAGTACTTC.

CDR3 in amino acids: CASRVSLVNTEAFF. CDR3 sequence (DNA): TGTGCCAGCAGGGTTTCTTTAGTGAACACTGAAGCTTTCTTT. V usage is TRBV28 and J usage is TRBJ1-1; no clear D. V dropped 6 bases and J dropped 0 bases, with 11 bases sitting between them. The CDR3 contains 14 residues. Germline assignment: CDR1 MDHEN and CDR2 SYDVKM.

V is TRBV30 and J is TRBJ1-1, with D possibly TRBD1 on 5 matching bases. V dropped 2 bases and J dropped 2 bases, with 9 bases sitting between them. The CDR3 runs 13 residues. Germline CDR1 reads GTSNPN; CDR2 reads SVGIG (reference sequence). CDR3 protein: CAWSRQGNTEAFF. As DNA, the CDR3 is TGTGCCTGGAGTAGGCAGGGAAACACTGAAGCTTTCTTT.

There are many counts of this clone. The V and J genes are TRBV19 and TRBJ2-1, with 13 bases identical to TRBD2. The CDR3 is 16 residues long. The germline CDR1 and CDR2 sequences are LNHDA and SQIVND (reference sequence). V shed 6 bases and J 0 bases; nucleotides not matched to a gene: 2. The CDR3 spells CASSRTSGSSYNEQFF. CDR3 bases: TGTGCCAGTAGCCGGACTAGCGGGAGCTCCTACAATGAGCAGTTCTTC.

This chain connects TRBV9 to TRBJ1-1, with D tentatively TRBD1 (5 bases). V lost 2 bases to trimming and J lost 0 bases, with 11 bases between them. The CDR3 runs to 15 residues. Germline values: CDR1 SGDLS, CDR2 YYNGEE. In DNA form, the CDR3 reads TGTGCCAGCAGCGTGAGTCAGGGTTTGAACACTGAAGCTTTCTTT. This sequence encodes CASSVSQGLNTEAFF.

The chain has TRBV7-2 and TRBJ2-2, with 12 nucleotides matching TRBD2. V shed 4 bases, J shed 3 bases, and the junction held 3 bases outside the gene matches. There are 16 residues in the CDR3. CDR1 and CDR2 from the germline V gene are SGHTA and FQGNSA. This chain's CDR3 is CASSSGLAGYTGELFF. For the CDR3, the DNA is TGTGCCAGCAGCTCAGGACTAGCGGGGTACACCGGGGAGCTGTTTTTT.

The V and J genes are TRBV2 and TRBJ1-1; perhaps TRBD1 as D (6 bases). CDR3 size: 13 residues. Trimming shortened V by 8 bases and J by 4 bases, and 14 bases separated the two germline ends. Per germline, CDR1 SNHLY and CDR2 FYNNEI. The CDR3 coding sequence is TGTGCCAGCGCCTCAGACAGGAGCACTGAAGCTTTCTTT. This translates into CASASDRSTEAFF.

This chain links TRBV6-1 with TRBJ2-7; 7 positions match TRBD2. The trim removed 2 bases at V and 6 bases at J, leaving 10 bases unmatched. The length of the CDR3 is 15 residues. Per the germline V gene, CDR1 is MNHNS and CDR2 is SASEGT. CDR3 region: CASSEPPGLPFEQYF. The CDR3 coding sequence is TGTGCCAGCAGTGAACCCCCGGGACTACCCTTCGAGCAGTACTTC.